The rows below give T cell receptor beta chains drawn from one sample of a study of CD8 T cells in ankylosing spondylitis. TCRdb redid the calling of the 5' RACE reads with MiXCR, one entry per CDR3 protein. The sample holds about 320,000 distinct CDR3 sequences, around a tenth seen once. The sequenced material came from blood, either unsorted or a sorted T cell fraction (not recorded which). The receptors stem from a female donor with ankylosing spondylitis or in good health (not recorded which). CDR3s include the opening cysteine and the closing phenylalanine or tryptophan. Each record gives: V gene, D gene, clone size, J gene, CDR3 protein, CDR3 DNA. The D gene is left open where the match is weak. Some rows have no size entry. The others give once, few or many, or a class for an expanded clone.

V gene: TRBV7-2
D gene: NA
clone size: many
J gene: TRBJ2-3
CDR3 protein: CASSLQGGRLTDTQYF
CDR3 DNA: TGTGCCAGCAGCTTACAGGGGGGGAGGCTCACAGATACGCAGTATTTT

V gene: TRBV29-1
D gene: NA
clone size: many
J gene: TRBJ2-2
CDR3 protein: CSVGRAGELFF
CDR3 DNA: TGCAGCGTTGGAAGGGCCGGGGAGCTGTTTTTT

V gene: TRBV3-1
D gene: NA
clone size: many
J gene: TRBJ2-1
CDR3 protein: CASSQFAVEPNEQFF
CDR3 DNA: TGTGCCAGCAGCCAATTCGCAGTAGAACCCAATGAGCAGTTCTTC

V gene: TRBV20-1
D gene: NA
clone size: few
J gene: TRBJ2-5
CDR3 protein: CSAGPGRGGETQYF
CDR3 DNA: TGCAGTGCAGGGCCTGGACGGGGCGGTGAGACCCAGTACTTC

V gene: TRBV10-3
D gene: NA
clone size: many
J gene: TRBJ1-6
CDR3 protein: CAISEGAGDVSSPLHF
CDR3 DNA: TGTGCCATCAGTGAGGGGGCCGGGGATGTCAGTTCACCCCTCCACTTT

V gene: TRBV12-3/TRBV12-4
D gene: TRBD1
clone size: many
J gene: TRBJ1-6
CDR3 protein: CASSLDQGVHNSPLHF
CDR3 DNA: TGTGCCAGCAGTTTAGATCAGGGGGTCCATAATTCACCCCTCCACTTT

V gene: TRBV10-3
D gene: TRBD1
clone size: many
J gene: TRBJ2-3
CDR3 protein: CASAGQGDTQYF
CDR3 DNA: TGTGCCAGCGCGGGACAGGGAGATACGCAGTATTTT

V gene: TRBV20-1
D gene: TRBD1
clone size: many
J gene: TRBJ2-5
CDR3 protein: CSPVGTGWETQYF
CDR3 DNA: TGCAGTCCGGTGGGGACAGGGTGGGAGACCCAGTACTTC

V gene: TRBV11-2
D gene: TRBD2
clone size: NA
J gene: TRBJ2-5
CDR3 protein: CASSLEPPSASGSERETQYF
CDR3 DNA: TGTGCCAGCAGCTTAGAACCTCCGTCGGCTAGCGGGAGTGAACGAGAGACCCAGTACTTC

V gene: TRBV12-3/TRBV12-4
D gene: TRBD1
clone size: many
J gene: TRBJ1-6
CDR3 protein: CASSAGQGNSPLHF
CDR3 DNA: TGTGCCAGCAGTGCCGGACAGGGCAATTCACCCCTCCACTTT

V gene: TRBV5-5
D gene: NA
clone size: NA
J gene: TRBJ1-3
CDR3 protein: CASSLGPFDGNTIYF
CDR3 DNA: TGTGCCAGCAGCTTGGGGCCCTTTGACGGAAACACCATATATTTT

V gene: TRBV10-3
D gene: NA
clone size: NA
J gene: TRBJ2-3
CDR3 protein: CAIQDSTGADTQYF
CDR3 DNA: TGTGCCATCCAGGACTCCACTGGAGCAGATACGCAGTATTTT

V gene: TRBV7-6
D gene: TRBD2
clone size: NA
J gene: TRBJ2-5
CDR3 protein: CASSLSGANQETQYF
CDR3 DNA: TGTGCCAGCAGCCTTAGCGGGGCTAACCAAGAGACCCAGTACTTC

V gene: TRBV5-1
D gene: NA
clone size: many
J gene: TRBJ2-1
CDR3 protein: CASSPRRVHNEQFF
CDR3 DNA: TGCGCCAGCAGTCCCCGCAGGGTCCACAATGAGCAGTTCTTC

V gene: TRBV7-8
D gene: TRBD1
clone size: many
J gene: TRBJ1-1
CDR3 protein: CASSRTGLNTEAFF
CDR3 DNA: TGTGCCAGCAGCCGGACAGGATTGAACACTGAAGCTTTCTTT

V gene: TRBV5-1
D gene: NA
clone size: few
J gene: TRBJ2-5
CDR3 protein: CASSSRLEGETQYF
CDR3 DNA: TGCGCCAGCAGCTCCCGACTAGAGGGAGAGACCCAGTACTTC

V gene: TRBV20-1
D gene: NA
clone size: many
J gene: TRBJ2-2
CDR3 protein: CSAPSGWITGELFF
CDR3 DNA: TGCAGTGCCCCCTCGGGGTGGATTACCGGGGAGCTGTTTTTT

V gene: TRBV7-2
D gene: TRBD1
clone size: few
J gene: TRBJ2-7
CDR3 protein: CASSLQGAQEQYF
CDR3 DNA: TGTGCCAGCAGCTTACAGGGGGCGCAGGAGCAGTACTTC

V gene: TRBV7-3
D gene: NA
clone size: few
J gene: TRBJ1-1
CDR3 protein: CASSLTVAGTGGAEAFF
CDR3 DNA: TGTGCCAGCAGCTTAACAGTTGCTGGAACTGGTGGGGCTGAAGCTTTCTTT

V gene: TRBV20-1
D gene: NA
clone size: NA
J gene: TRBJ2-7
CDR3 protein: CSARVPSEYEQYF
CDR3 DNA: TGCAGTGCTAGAGTGCCTAGCGAATACGAGCAGTACTTC

V gene: TRBV6-5
D gene: NA
clone size: many
J gene: TRBJ2-7
CDR3 protein: CASSFQGVQYF
CDR3 DNA: TGTGCCAGCTCCTTTCAGGGAGTGCAGTACTTC

V gene: TRBV6-1
D gene: NA
clone size: few
J gene: TRBJ2-1
CDR3 protein: CASSEARDNEQFF
CDR3 DNA: TGTGCCAGCAGTGAAGCGCGGGACAATGAGCAGTTCTTC

V gene: TRBV5-5
D gene: NA
clone size: NA
J gene: TRBJ1-1
CDR3 protein: CASRPRRGTSYTEAFF
CDR3 DNA: TGTGCCAGCAGGCCAAGGCGGGGGACTAGTTACACTGAAGCTTTCTTT

V gene: TRBV7-2
D gene: NA
clone size: many
J gene: TRBJ2-3
CDR3 protein: CASSPPGGSTDTQYF
CDR3 DNA: TGTGCCAGCAGCCCGCCCGGGGGAAGCACAGATACGCAGTATTTT

V gene: TRBV20-1
D gene: NA
clone size: many
J gene: TRBJ2-2
CDR3 protein: CSARVANTGELFF
CDR3 DNA: TGCAGTGCTAGGGTGGCGAACACCGGGGAGCTGTTTTTT

V gene: TRBV5-5
D gene: NA
clone size: NA
J gene: TRBJ1-4
CDR3 protein: CASSGGGPIISTNEKLFF
CDR3 DNA: TGTGCCAGCAGCGGGGGGGGGCCGATTATTTCGACTAATGAAAAACTGTTTTTT

V gene: TRBV7-9
D gene: NA
clone size: few
J gene: TRBJ1-1
CDR3 protein: CASSPSQGMNTEAFF
CDR3 DNA: TGTGCCAGCAGTCCGTCCCAGGGGATGAACACTGAAGCTTTCTTT

V gene: TRBV5-1
D gene: NA
clone size: many
J gene: TRBJ2-2
CDR3 protein: CASSFGGRDTGELFF
CDR3 DNA: TGCGCCAGCAGCTTTGGAGGGCGGGACACCGGGGAGCTGTTTTTT

V gene: TRBV5-1
D gene: NA
clone size: few
J gene: TRBJ2-3
CDR3 protein: CASSLRMDSTDTQYF
CDR3 DNA: TGCGCCAGCAGCCTTCGGATGGATAGCACAGATACGCAGTATTTT

V gene: TRBV20-1
D gene: TRBD1
clone size: few
J gene: TRBJ1-5
CDR3 protein: CSARFPGQRDQPQHF
CDR3 DNA: TGCAGTGCTAGATTCCCGGGACAGAGAGATCAGCCCCAGCATTTT

V gene: TRBV11-2
D gene: TRBD2
clone size: many
J gene: TRBJ2-7
CDR3 protein: CASSFSAGAYEQYF
CDR3 DNA: TGTGCCAGCAGCTTTAGTGCGGGGGCCTACGAGCAGTACTTC

V gene: TRBV20-1
D gene: NA
clone size: many
J gene: TRBJ2-1
CDR3 protein: CSARGGFGEQFF
CDR3 DNA: TGCAGTGCTAGGGGCGGGTTCGGTGAGCAGTTCTTC

V gene: TRBV3-1
D gene: NA
clone size: many
J gene: TRBJ1-2
CDR3 protein: CASSQVLGIYYGYTF
CDR3 DNA: TGTGCCAGCAGCCAAGTTCTGGGGATCTACTATGGCTACACCTTC

V gene: TRBV29-1
D gene: NA
clone size: NA
J gene: TRBJ1-1
CDR3 protein: CSVSVGGVNTEAFF
CDR3 DNA: TGCAGCGTTTCAGTAGGGGGGGTGAACACTGAAGCTTTCTTT

V gene: TRBV10-3
D gene: NA
clone size: many
J gene: TRBJ2-3
CDR3 protein: CAISPRQETDTQYF
CDR3 DNA: TGTGCCATCAGCCCGAGACAGGAGACAGATACGCAGTATTTT

V gene: TRBV20-1
D gene: TRBD1
clone size: NA
J gene: TRBJ2-1
CDR3 protein: CSARNRGRDGNEQFF
CDR3 DNA: TGCAGTGCTAGAAACAGGGGGCGCGATGGCAATGAGCAGTTCTTC

V gene: TRBV12-3/TRBV12-4
D gene: TRBD2
clone size: few
J gene: TRBJ2-1
CDR3 protein: CASSWGGGNYNEQFF
CDR3 DNA: TGTGCCAGCAGTTGGGGCGGGGGAAACTACAATGAGCAGTTCTTC

V gene: TRBV20-1
D gene: NA
clone size: NA
J gene: TRBJ1-6
CDR3 protein: CSARVSMMGSPLHF
CDR3 DNA: TGCAGTGCTAGAGTATCTATGATGGGGTCACCCCTCCACTTT

V gene: TRBV3-1
D gene: NA
clone size: NA
J gene: TRBJ2-3
CDR3 protein: CASSKIQGGGFTDTQYF
CDR3 DNA: TGTGCCAGCAGTAAAATACAGGGTGGCGGCTTCACAGATACGCAGTATTTT

V gene: TRBV25-1
D gene: TRBD1
clone size: many
J gene: TRBJ2-1
CDR3 protein: CASSPQGTGVPYNEQFF
CDR3 DNA: TGTGCCAGCAGTCCCCAGGGGACAGGGGTCCCCTACAATGAGCAGTTCTTC

V gene: TRBV9
D gene: TRBD2
clone size: NA
J gene: TRBJ2-1
CDR3 protein: CASSAGGLASPLYNEQFF
CDR3 DNA: TGTGCCAGCAGCGCGGGGGGGCTAGCGAGCCCTCTTTACAATGAGCAGTTCTTC

V gene: TRBV5-6
D gene: NA
clone size: many
J gene: TRBJ2-3
CDR3 protein: CASSLFGVTAEDTQYF
CDR3 DNA: TGTGCCAGCAGCTTGTTTGGGGTAACCGCAGAGGATACGCAGTATTTT

V gene: TRBV9
D gene: TRBD2
clone size: many
J gene: TRBJ2-1
CDR3 protein: CASSVLAGGLYNEQFF
CDR3 DNA: TGTGCCAGCAGCGTCCTAGCGGGGGGACTGTACAATGAGCAGTTCTTC

V gene: TRBV11-2
D gene: NA
clone size: few
J gene: TRBJ2-1
CDR3 protein: CASSHLPNEQFF
CDR3 DNA: TGTGCCAGCAGCCACCTGCCCAATGAGCAGTTCTTC

V gene: TRBV4-3
D gene: NA
clone size: many
J gene: TRBJ2-1
CDR3 protein: CASSQATNEQFF
CDR3 DNA: TGCGCCAGCAGCCAGGCTACCAATGAGCAGTTCTTC

V gene: TRBV7-9
D gene: NA
clone size: NA
J gene: TRBJ1-2
CDR3 protein: CASSLVSQGWYTF
CDR3 DNA: TGTGCCAGCAGCTTAGTATCTCAGGGGTGGTACACCTTC

V gene: TRBV7-2
D gene: TRBD1
clone size: many
J gene: TRBJ1-1
CDR3 protein: CASSSRTGNTEAFF
CDR3 DNA: TGCGCCAGCAGCTCCCGGACAGGGAACACTGAAGCTTTCTTT

V gene: TRBV5-1
D gene: NA
clone size: many
J gene: TRBJ1-5
CDR3 protein: CASSLVGDSNQPQHF
CDR3 DNA: TGCGCCAGCAGCTTGGTGGGGGATAGCAATCAGCCCCAGCATTTT

V gene: TRBV9
D gene: TRBD2
clone size: NA
J gene: TRBJ2-1
CDR3 protein: CASSGFSGGPNEQFF
CDR3 DNA: TGTGCCAGCAGCGGTTTTAGCGGGGGGCCCAATGAGCAGTTCTTC

V gene: TRBV20-1
D gene: TRBD1
clone size: many
J gene: TRBJ1-2
CDR3 protein: CSARKRGRYYGYTF
CDR3 DNA: TGCAGTGCTAGAAAGAGGGGGCGTTACTATGGCTACACCTTC

V gene: TRBV7-8
D gene: NA
clone size: few
J gene: TRBJ1-5
CDR3 protein: CASSLVTQGLQHF
CDR3 DNA: TGTGCCAGCAGCTTAGTAACTCAGGGGCTCCAGCATTTT

V gene: TRBV5-6
D gene: TRBD2
clone size: few
J gene: TRBJ2-7
CDR3 protein: CASQSGGGSVYEQYF
CDR3 DNA: TGTGCCAGTCAAAGCGGGGGCGGGAGTGTCTACGAGCAGTACTTC

V gene: TRBV20-1
D gene: TRBD2
clone size: NA
J gene: TRBJ2-7
CDR3 protein: CSGLPGTSGTYEQYF
CDR3 DNA: TGCAGTGGACTACCCGGGACTAGCGGAACCTACGAGCAGTACTTC

V gene: TRBV20-1
D gene: TRBD2
clone size: few
J gene: TRBJ2-1
CDR3 protein: CSGWASGRQQFF
CDR3 DNA: TGCAGTGGTTGGGCTAGCGGACGACAGCAGTTCTTC

V gene: TRBV20-1
D gene: NA
clone size: many
J gene: TRBJ1-5
CDR3 protein: CSAGTGNQPQHF
CDR3 DNA: TGCAGTGCCGGGACGGGAAATCAGCCCCAGCATTTT

V gene: TRBV7-2
D gene: NA
clone size: many
J gene: TRBJ2-7
CDR3 protein: CASRGLTEQYF
CDR3 DNA: TGTGCCAGCAGAGGGTTGACCGAGCAGTACTTC

V gene: TRBV20-1
D gene: NA
clone size: many
J gene: TRBJ2-7
CDR3 protein: CSAPSDTYEQYF
CDR3 DNA: TGCAGTGCTCCCAGTGATACCTACGAGCAGTACTTC